These 21 T cell receptor beta chains came from one sample sequenced in a study of T cell responses to AZD1222 COVID-19 vaccine. The data were produced by immunoSEQ multiplex PCR, yet TCRdb's version contains in-frame clones alone and is incomplete. The sample holds approximately 140,000 clones, just under 95% seen once. The material was peripheral blood, obtained 28 days after the second AZD1222 dose. The receptor set was obtained from an adult who received the AZD1222 COVID-19 vaccine.

This CDR3 is CASSRLGGDEQYF. The CDR3 bases are TGTGCCAGTAGTCGATTGGGGGGCGACGAGCAGTACTTC. This chain uses TRBV19 with TRBJ2-7, with D possibly being TRBD1 or TRBD2 (6 bases each). CDR3 length: 13 amino acids. The V end was cut by 5 bases, the J end by 5 bases, with 13 bases between. Germline V lookup: CDR1 LNHDA, CDR2 SQIVND (reference sequence).

There are a few counts of this clone. The chain has TRBV11-3 and TRBJ1-4; D is perhaps TRBD1 (6 bases). Germline CDR1 SGHNT, CDR2 YENEEA. The V and J ends lost 3 bases and 4 bases respectively, with 15 bases between them. The CDR3 runs to 16 residues. CDR3 sequence (DNA): TGTGCCAGCAGCTTGGGGGGCGCGGGCCTTAATGAAAAACTGTTTTTT. Its translation is CASSLGGAGLNEKLFF. Variable domain in full (rest from reference TRBV11-3 and TRBJ1-4): EAGVVQSPRYKIIEKKQPVAFWCNPISGHNTLYWYLQNLGQGPELLIRYENEEAVDDSQLPKDRFSAERLKGVDSTLKIQPAELGDSAVYLCASSLGGAGLNEKLFFGSGTQLSVL.

V and J are TRBV7-8 and TRBJ2-7; 7 nucleotides line up with TRBD1. CDR3 length: 17 amino acids. Germline CDR1 is SGHVS and CDR2 is FQNEAQ. Unmatched junction bases numbered 13, after V lost 3 bases and J lost 2 bases. The CDR3, as DNA: TGTGCCAGCAGCTTGGCTCTTGCCGGGACAGCCCCCTACGAGCAGTACTTC. This codes for CASSLALAGTAPYEQYF.

CDR3: CASSVGAGEVNEQFF. Here the CDR3 DNA reads TGTGCCAGCAGCGTAGGAGCGGGAGAGGTAAATGAGCAGTTCTTC. J is TRBJ2-1 and V is TRBV9; 8 bases map to TRBD2. This CDR3 comprises 15 residues. CDR1 SGDLS and CDR2 YYNGEE come from the germline V gene. J gave up 7 bases and V 0 bases, and 6 bases lay outside the gene matches.

The chain combines TRBV5-5 with TRBJ1-6; the D gene is possibly TRBD1 (6 bases). Per germline, CDR1 SGHKS and CDR2 YYEKEE (reference sequence). V was clipped by 4 bases and J by 4 bases, with 15 bases between them. CDR3 length: 16 amino acids. Here the CDR3 DNA reads TGTGCCAGCAGCGCGTCTCTGGGACAATATAATTCACCCCTCCACTTT. As protein: CASSASLGQYNSPLHF.

The rearrangement joins TRBV9 to TRBJ1-2; D not certain. CDR1 and CDR2 from the germline V gene are SGDLS and YYNGEE. V was shortened by 0 bases and J by 7 bases, with 13 bases between the two germline ends. The CDR3 covers 14 residues. CDR3 amino acids: CASSVEGGRSGYTF. The DNA for the CDR3 is TGTGCCAGCAGCGTAGAAGGAGGGCGTTCTGGCTACACCTTC.

The gene calls are TRBV2 and TRBJ2-2, with 12 bases aligning to TRBD2. The CDR3 is 15 amino acids. CDR1 is SNHLY and CDR2 is FYNNEI in the germline V gene. The J segment lost 5 bases and the V segment lost 5 bases, leaving 3 bases of the junction unmatched. The CDR3 DNA follows: TGTGCCAGCAGTACGACTAGCGGGGGTACCGGGGAGCTGTTTTTT. As protein: CASSTTSGGTGELFF. Full variable domain (missing parts from reference TRBV2 and TRBJ2-2): EPEVTQTPSHQVTQMGQEVILRCVPISNHLYFYWYRQILGQKVEFLVSFYNNEISEKSEIFDDQFSVERPDGSNFTLKIRSTKLEDSAMYFCASSTTSGGTGELFFGEGSRLTVL.

This chain joins TRBV5-1 and TRBJ2-7, with 10 bases identical to TRBD2. With 0 bases clipped from V and 2 bases from J, the junction kept 8 bases outside the gene matches. This CDR3 has 17 residues. CDR1 is SGHRS and CDR2 is YFSETQ in the germline V gene. The CDR3 bases are TGCGCCAGCAGCTTGGAGATTAGCGGGAGGACCCCCTACGAGCAGTACTTC. Amino acids: CASSLEISGRTPYEQYF.

CDR3 DNA: TGTGCCAGCAGCCAACAGACAGGGCGAACTGAAGCTTTCTTT. Its protein is CASSQQTGRTEAFF. The genes are TRBV4-2 and TRBJ1-1; 7 bases match TRBD1. J lost 5 bases, V lost 2 bases, and 5 bases had no gene match. CDR1 and CDR2 from the germline V gene are LGHNA and YNFKEQ. CDR3 size: 14 residues.

This clone was found once. The CDR3 nucleotides are TGCGCCAGCAGCCGAATAACAGGGGGTTCTGGAAACACCATATATTTT. This gives the protein CASSRITGGSGNTIYF. This chain connects TRBV4-3 to TRBJ1-3; 8 bases line up with TRBD1. CDR3 length: 16 residues. Germline lookup yields CDR1 LGHNA and CDR2 YSLEER. Trimming removed 4 bases from V and 1 base from J; junction bases left unmatched: 6.

The chain uses TRBV27 and TRBJ2-7, with 8 positions matching TRBD1. V gave up 5 bases and J gave up 4 bases; unmatched junction bases: 7. CDR1 MNHEY and CDR2 SMNVEV come from the germline V gene (reference sequence). The CDR3 has 14 amino acids. In DNA form, the CDR3 reads TGTGCCAGCAGTCCTCAGGGGGCCGCGTACGAGCAGTACTTC. Translated, it gives CASSPQGAAYEQYF.

The chain combines TRBV6-2 or TRBV6-3 with TRBJ2-5; TRBD2 is a possible D gene (6 bases). Looked up from germline, CDR1 is MNHEY and CDR2 is SVGEGT. This CDR3 region has 21 residues. Trimming shortened V by 0 bases and J by 0 bases, and 26 bases separated the two germline ends. CDR3 coding DNA: TGTGCCAGCAGTTACTCAAGGCGGGATGACTCCAAACTTTGGAACCAAGAGACCCAGTACTTC. Translated: CASSYSRRDDSKLWNQETQYF.

V gene TRBV12-3 or TRBV12-4 combines with J gene TRBJ2-1; no clear D gene. V lost 5 bases and J 8 bases, leaving 13 bases between the germline ends. CDR3 length: 13 residues. CDR3 sequence reads: CASSGIRLDEQFF. The CDR3 DNA reads TGTGCCAGCAGTGGGATCAGACTGGATGAGCAGTTCTTC.

This chain joins TRBV4-2 and TRBJ2-2; 11 bases map to TRBD2. The CDR3 is 18 residues long. V gave up 0 bases and J gave up 2 bases; unmatched junction bases: 5. Germline V gene data show CDR1 as LGHNA and CDR2 as YNFKEQ. As DNA, the CDR3 is TGTGCCAGCAGCCAAGACCCTAGCGGGGGGTACAACACCGGGGAGCTGTTTTTT. Translation: CASSQDPSGGYNTGELFF.

Notes on this clone: The sample contains more than one DNA sequence encoding this CDR3. The chain uses TRBV18 and TRBJ2-2; no clear D. V was pared by 4 bases and J by 1 base, with 4 bases between. Germline loops: CDR1 KGHSH, CDR2 LQKENI. The CDR3 sequence is 13 residues long. CDR3 nucleotides: TGTGCCAGCTCACGGGGGAACACCGGGGAGCTGTTTTTT. This sequence encodes CASSRGNTGELFF.

The CDR3 here is CAGGGIGETQYF. CDR3 bases: TGTGCCGGAGGAGGGATCGGCGAGACCCAGTACTTC. This chain uses TRBV5-4 with TRBJ2-5; possibly TRBD2 for D (6 bases). CDR1 and CDR2 from the germline V gene are SGHNT and YYREEE (reference sequence). The CDR3 has 12 amino acids. The V gene lost 10 bases and the J gene lost 5 bases, with 15 bases spanning the gap.

The V and J genes are TRBV11-2 and TRBJ2-2; TRBD2 matches at 9 bases. The CDR3 spans 16 residues. V shed 1 base and J 5 bases; nucleotides not matched to a gene: 5. The germline V gene encodes CDR1 SGHAT and CDR2 FQNNGV. Written as DNA, the CDR3 is TGTGCCAGCAGCTTAGTCTCTGCGGGGGGGACCGGGGAGCTGTTTTTT. It yields the protein CASSLVSAGGTGELFF.

On this clone: A read error may produce the germline difference seen at one junction end. This chain joins TRBV27 and TRBJ1-6, with a tentative D call TRBD1 (6 bases). In germline, CDR1 is MNHEY, CDR2 SMNVEV (reference sequence). There are 17 residues in the CDR3. CDR3 sequence: CASKYSFGGRANSPLHF. CDR3 DNA sequence: TGTGCCAGCAAATACAGTTTTGGGGGGCGGGCAAATTCCCCCCTCCACTTT.

A single count supports this clone. V usage is TRBV7-4 and J usage is TRBJ2-2; TRBD1 agrees at 7 bases. Germline lookup yields CDR1 SGHVT and CDR2 SQSDAQ. The junction had 8 bases not matched to a gene; V was cut back by 4 bases and J by 6 bases. This CDR3 has 15 residues. The CDR3 DNA reads as TGTGCCAGCAGCTCCGAGGGGGCGCGGGCCGGGGAGCTGTTTTTT. Encoded protein: CASSSEGARAGELFF. The full variable domain, in which reference TRBV7-4 and TRBJ2-2 provide the parts outside the CDR3, is GAGVSQSPRYKVAKRGRDVALRCDSISGHVTLYWYRQTLGQGSEVLTYSQSDAQRDKSGRPSGRFSAERPERSVSTLKIQRTEQGDSAVYLCASSSEGARAGELFFGEGSRLTVL.

This chain joins TRBV2 and TRBJ2-7; D tentatively reads TRBD1 or TRBD2 (6 bases each). Germline assignment: CDR1 SNHLY and CDR2 FYNNEI. This CDR3 contains 13 residues. V lost 6 bases and J lost 1, with 10 bases in between. CDR3 nucleotide sequence: TGTGCCAGCAGGGAGGGGGTTTCCTACGAGCAGTACTTC. Encoded protein: CASREGVSYEQYF.

The chain couples TRBV19 to TRBJ2-1; unclear D gene. Germline assignment: CDR1 LNHDA and CDR2 SQIVND (reference sequence). V was clipped by 5 bases and J by 3 bases, with 11 bases between them. CDR3 length: 14 residues. The CDR3 here is CASSPASYYNEQFF. The DNA of the CDR3 is TGTGCCAGTAGTCCCGCCAGCTACTACAATGAGCAGTTCTTC.